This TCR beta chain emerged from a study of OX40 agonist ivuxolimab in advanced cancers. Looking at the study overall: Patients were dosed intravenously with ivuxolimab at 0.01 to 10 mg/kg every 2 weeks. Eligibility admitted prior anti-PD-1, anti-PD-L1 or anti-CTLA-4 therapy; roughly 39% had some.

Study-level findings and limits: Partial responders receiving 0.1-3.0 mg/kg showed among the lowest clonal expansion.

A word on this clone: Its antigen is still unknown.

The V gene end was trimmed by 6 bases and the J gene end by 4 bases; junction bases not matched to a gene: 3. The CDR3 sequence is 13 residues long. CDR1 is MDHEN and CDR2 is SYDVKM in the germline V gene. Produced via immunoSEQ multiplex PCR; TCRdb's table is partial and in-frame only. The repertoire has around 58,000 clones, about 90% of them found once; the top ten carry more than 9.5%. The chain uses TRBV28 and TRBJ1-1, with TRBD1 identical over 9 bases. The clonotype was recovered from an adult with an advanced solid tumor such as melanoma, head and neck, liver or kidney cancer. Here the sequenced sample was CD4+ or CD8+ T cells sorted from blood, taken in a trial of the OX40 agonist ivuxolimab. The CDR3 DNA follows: TGTGCCAGCAGGTCGACAGGGGGCACTGAAGCTTTCTTT. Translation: CASRSTGGTEAFF.